Shown below are 30 T cell receptor beta chains from a single sample sequenced in a study of regulatory T cells in long-lasting Graves disease (dated by TCRdb to about 2021). The time point label, read with the paper, signifies: newly diagnosed GD, antithyroid drugs for less than 3 months. For both TCR sequencing and RNA sequencing, RNA was extracted from PBMCs using TRIzol. The method behind the library was multiplex PCR. The sequencer was an Illumina HiSeq 4000. CDR3 regions were amplified by Arm-PCR with iRepertoire HTBI primers to construct TCR beta libraries. TCRdb reworked the public reads: Q25 trimming with fastp, MiXCR clone assembly, productive beta chains retained. Entries that share a CDR3 protein sequence are merged under the most common genes and DNA. Across this sample there are around 450,000 distinct CDR3 sequences, with about 15% seen only once. Of the sample, under 9% falls within the top ten clones.

This same sample was also taken into another study, of T cells in Graves' hyperthyroidism and ophthalmopathy.

The sample consisted of peripheral blood mononuclear cells (PBMCs), taken at new diagnosis, from a patient treated with antithyroid drugs. The receptor set was obtained from a woman between 35 and 50 years old with Graves disease. Donor details come from another sample of the same person, matched by shared clones.

The CDR3 nucleotides are TGTGCCAGTAGAGGGGGACTAGCTGACAATGAGCAGTTCTTC. As protein: CASRGGLADNEQFF. This sequence joins TRBV9 and TRBJ2-1; 9 nucleotides align to TRBD2. Germline trimming cut 8 bases from V and 5 bases from J; bases unmatched to any gene: 8. CDR1 and CDR2 from the germline V gene are SGDLS and YYNGEE. The CDR3 has 14 residues.

With respect to this clonotype: A much larger clone is a single base away; this may be a read error. This chain uses TRBV7-3 with TRBJ2-3, with 10 bases matching TRBD2. The CDR3 consists of 15 residues. The germline V gene has CDR1 SGHTA and CDR2 FQGTGA. Here the CDR3 DNA reads TGTGCCGGCAGCTTAACTAGCGGGAAGGCAGATACGCAGTATTTT. Translated, it gives CAGSLTSGKADTQYF.

In its sample, this clonotype was seen a few times. This chain joins TRBV19 and TRBJ2-2; TRBD1 matches 7 bases. The CDR3 spans 14 residues. The J segment lost 3 bases and the V segment lost 11 bases, leaving 9 bases of the junction unmatched. The germline CDR1 and CDR2 sequences are LNHDA and SQIVND (reference sequence). The CDR3 loop is CASSGQTYTGELFF. Here the CDR3 DNA reads TGTGCCTCCTCGGGACAGACCTACACCGGGGAGCTGTTTTTT. The full variable domain, in which reference TRBV19 and TRBJ2-2 provide the parts outside the CDR3, is DGGITQSPKYLFRKEGQNVTLSCEQNLNHDAMYWYRQDPGQGLRLIYYSQIVNDFQKGDIAEGYSVSREKKESFPLTVTSAQKNPTAFYLCASSGQTYTGELFFGEGSRLTVL.

This chain joins TRBV29-1 and TRBJ1-1, with D possibly being TRBD1 (6 bases). Germline V gene lookup returns CDR1 SQVTM and CDR2 ANQGSEA. V was pared by 3 bases and J by 6 bases, with 11 bases between. The CDR3 has 12 residues. This chain's CDR3 is CSVDSQGPEAFF. The CDR3 DNA is TGCAGCGTTGATAGTCAGGGGCCTGAAGCTTTCTTT.

This clonotype has at least ten counts. The chain couples TRBV11-3 to TRBJ2-2, with D hard to call. This CDR3 is 12 amino acids long. The V end lost 1 base, the J end lost 5 bases, and 2 bases lay between the germline ends. CDR1 is SGHNT, CDR2 YENEEA, per germline. DNA for the CDR3: TGTGCCAGCAGCTTAGTTACCGGGGAGCTGTTTTTT. Protein product: CASSLVTGELFF.

This clonotype was picked up many times. The V and J genes are TRBV25-1 and TRBJ2-1, with TRBD2 identical over 8 bases. Trimming took 5 bases from V and 1 from J; bases not matched to a gene: 10. The CDR3 totals 17 residues. Germline V gives CDR1 MGHDK, CDR2 SYGVNS. CDR3 loop: CASSFSGRVGSYNEQFF. The CDR3 coding sequence is TGTGCCAGCAGTTTCAGCGGGAGAGTAGGGTCCTACAATGAGCAGTTCTTC.

This clonotype was counted a few times. This sequence joins TRBV11-2 and TRBJ2-7, with 8 bases fitting TRBD2. Per germline, CDR1 SGHAT and CDR2 FQNNGV. V lost 2 bases to trimming and J lost 0 bases; unmatched junction nucleotides: 9. The CDR3 contains 17 residues. The CDR3 nucleotides are TGTGCCAGCAGCTTAAGGGGCGGGCTAGCGGGCTCCTACGAGCAGTACTTC. Amino acid sequence: CASSLRGGLAGSYEQYF.

This clonotype was seen many times. This chain uses TRBV6-5 with TRBJ2-7; possibly TRBD1 for D (5 bases). With 4 bases removed from V and 7 bases from J, the gap between germline ends came to 23 bases. The CDR3 loop spans 16 amino acids. Germline V gene data show CDR1 as MNHEY and CDR2 as SVGAGI. The CDR3: CASSSHAGSRMGEQYF. DNA of the CDR3: TGTGCCAGCAGTTCCCACGCAGGGTCGAGAATGGGGGAGCAGTACTTC.

The chain carries TRBV30 and TRBJ2-5, with D possibly matching TRBD2 (6 bases). Germline V CDR1 and CDR2: GTSNPN, SVGIG (reference sequence). Trimming removed 2 bases at V and 2 bases at J, with 12 bases between. This CDR3 is 14 amino acids long. CDR3 DNA: TGTGCCTGGAGTTGGCGGAGCGGGCAAGAGACCCAGTACTTC. This gives the protein CAWSWRSGQETQYF.

This clonotype was seen repeatedly, ten times or more. This rearrangement joins TRBV28 to TRBJ1-3, with 7 bases identical to TRBD1. Germline V lookup: CDR1 MDHEN, CDR2 SYDVKM. V was clipped by 6 bases and J by 0 bases; unmatched bases: 8. The CDR3 length is 16 residues. The CDR3 nucleotides read TGTGCCAGCAGCTCCGGGACAGAGCCCTCTGGAAACACCATATATTTT. Translation gives CASSSGTEPSGNTIYF.

This clonotype was counted only a few times. The J gene is TRBJ2-7, the V gene TRBV20-1; 7 nucleotides line up with TRBD2. This CDR3 has 13 amino acids. Germline V CDR1 and CDR2: DFQATT, SNEGSKA (reference sequence). CDR3 protein: CSPRTLAAYEQYF. CDR3 bases: TGCAGCCCCCGGACGCTAGCGGCCTACGAGCAGTACTTC.

Many counts were recorded for this clonotype. The CDR3 sequence: CASRLLGQNTGELFF. CDR3 bases: TGTGCCAGTAGGCTCTTGGGACAGAACACCGGGGAGCTGTTTTTT. V usage is TRBV19 and J usage is TRBJ2-2; tentatively, D is TRBD1 (6 bases). The CDR3 sequence is 15 residues long. V lost 6 bases to trimming and J lost 1 base, with 12 bases between them. Germline V lookup: CDR1 LNHDA, CDR2 SQIVND (reference sequence). Full variable domain (missing parts from reference TRBV19 and TRBJ2-2): DGGITQSPKYLFRKEGQNVTLSCEQNLNHDAMYWYRQDPGQGLRLIYYSQIVNDFQKGDIAEGYSVSREKKESFPLTVTSAQKNPTAFYLCASRLLGQNTGELFFGEGSRLTVL.

This clonotype was detected many times. V usage is TRBV11-3 and J usage is TRBJ2-5; D is undetermined. The V end was cut by 5 bases, the J end by 5 bases, with 15 bases between. Germline assignment: CDR1 SGHNT and CDR2 YENEEA. The CDR3 is 14 residues long. The chain's CDR3 is CASSPPGPEETQYF. The CDR3 DNA follows: TGTGCCAGCAGCCCACCTGGGCCCGAGGAGACCCAGTACTTC.

This clonotype has just a few counts. The rearrangement uses TRBV29-1 and TRBJ2-3; tentatively, D is TRBD1 or TRBD2 (5 bases each). CDR1 and CDR2 from the germline V gene are SQVTM and ANQGSEA. The CDR3 has 12 amino acids. Deletions cut 7 bases from V and 0 bases from J, with 8 bases between. CDR3 in DNA: TGCAGCGGGGGACCTAGCACAGATACGCAGTATTTT. The encoded protein is CSGGPSTDTQYF.

The table lists this clonotype with many counts. This chain connects TRBV11-3 to TRBJ1-1; 12 bases line up with TRBD1. Germline loops: CDR1 SGHNT, CDR2 YENEEA. This CDR3 contains 14 residues. Unmatched junction bases numbered 8, after V lost 5 bases and J lost 10 bases. The CDR3 is CASSQGDRGLVAFF. In nucleotides, the CDR3 is TGTGCCAGCAGCCAAGGGGACAGGGGGCTTGTAGCTTTCTTT.

This clonotype appeared many times. This chain joins TRBV20-1 and TRBJ2-1; TRBD2 matches 7 bases. CDR1 DFQATT and CDR2 SNEGSKA come from the germline V gene (reference sequence). Unmatched junction bases numbered 14, after V lost 5 bases and J lost 4 bases. The CDR3 extends over 16 amino acids. In nucleotides, the CDR3 is TGCAGTGCTCCCACCCGGGAGGCTAGCGGATACAATGAGCAGTTCTTC. Its translation is CSAPTREASGYNEQFF.

The table lists this clonotype with many counts. The V and J genes are TRBV28 and TRBJ2-3; D unclear. CDR1 and CDR2 from the germline V gene are MDHEN and SYDVKM. V lost 8 bases, J lost 4 bases, and 16 bases lay in between. The CDR3 runs to 14 residues. The CDR3 nucleotides are TGTGCCAGCTCCCCTAGGAGCACCTCAGATACGCAGTATTTT. The encoded protein is CASSPRSTSDTQYF.

This clonotype occurred many times. The chain couples TRBV2 to TRBJ1-1; 7 bases line up with TRBD1. Per the germline V gene, CDR1 is SNHLY and CDR2 is FYNNEI. Trimming cost V 8 bases and J 6 bases; bases outside gene matches: 6. The CDR3 covers 12 residues. CDR3 nucleotides: TGTGCCAGCCGACAGGGAGGGCCTGAAGCTTTCTTT. Its translation is CASRQGGPEAFF.

This clonotype was detected a few times. The CDR3, as DNA: TGTGCCAGCAGTGACCTAGCGGGAGGGCCTATTAAAGACACCGGGGAGCTGTTTTTT. Translation gives CASSDLAGGPIKDTGELFF. V gene TRBV6-4 combines with J gene TRBJ2-2; 12 positions match TRBD2. Germline V gene sequence: CDR1 MRHNA, CDR2 SNTAGT. Trimming at V came to 2 bases and at J to 3 bases, leaving 10 bases not matched to a gene. This CDR3 comprises 19 residues.

This clonotype was found many times. This chain links TRBV6-1 with TRBJ1-5; 9 nucleotides line up with TRBD1. Germline V gives CDR1 MNHNS, CDR2 SASEGT. V lost 7 bases and J lost 3; bases outside the gene matches: 10. This CDR3 has 16 residues. CDR3 sequence reads: CASIKGQGDPNQPQHF. CDR3 bases: TGTGCCAGCATCAAGGGACAGGGTGATCCCAATCAGCCCCAGCATTTT.

Many counts were recorded for this clonotype. The genes are TRBV28 and TRBJ1-5; D is unclear. This CDR3 region has 12 residues. The germline V gene encodes CDR1 MDHEN and CDR2 SYDVKM. V was clipped by 7 bases and J by 6 bases, with 10 bases between them. The CDR3 sequence: CASTGRIQPQHF. CDR3 coding DNA: TGTGCCAGCACGGGCAGAATTCAGCCCCAGCATTTT.

This clonotype was seen many times. The J gene is TRBJ1-1, the V gene TRBV2; tentatively, D is TRBD1 (6 bases). Germline CDR1 and CDR2: SNHLY and FYNNEI. The CDR3 has 14 residues. Trimming removed 6 bases from V and 1 base from J, with 12 bases in between. In nucleotides, the CDR3 is TGTGCCAGCAGGACAGGCGGGGAGAACACTGAAGCTTTCTTT. Amino acid sequence: CASRTGGENTEAFF.

This clonotype rates as medium-sized. The chain couples TRBV11-2 to TRBJ2-1; unclear D gene. The germline V gene encodes CDR1 SGHAT and CDR2 FQNNGV. This CDR3 is 15 amino acids long. With 6 bases removed from V and 0 bases from J, the gap between germline ends came to 12 bases. As DNA, the CDR3 is TGTGCCAGCAGTTCGACCCACACCTCCTACAATGAGCAGTTCTTC. The encoded protein is CASSSTHTSYNEQFF.

In this sample, this clonotype turned up a few times. The rearrangement links TRBV5-4 to TRBJ2-7; TRBD1 is a possible D gene (5 bases). Germline CDR1 SGHNT, CDR2 YYREEE (reference sequence). V was trimmed by 1 base and J by 7 bases, leaving 12 bases between them. CDR3 length: 13 amino acids. This chain's CDR3 is CASSLSRDREQYF. The CDR3 DNA reads as TGTGCCAGCAGCTTGTCCAGGGATCGGGAGCAGTACTTC.

This clonotype was counted many times. This chain links TRBV6-2 or TRBV6-3 with TRBJ2-1; 9 bases are shared with TRBD2. Germline CDR1 reads MNHEY; CDR2 reads SVGEGT. The V gene end was trimmed by 6 bases and the J gene end by 4 bases; junction bases not matched to a gene: 7. CDR3 length: 15 residues. This CDR3 reads CASRVAGAVYNEQFF. Written as DNA, the CDR3 is TGTGCCAGCAGGGTAGCGGGAGCGGTTTACAATGAGCAGTTCTTC.

This sequence joins TRBV2 and TRBJ2-2, with D perhaps TRBD1 (5 bases). Germline values: CDR1 SNHLY, CDR2 FYNNEI. CDR3 size: 15 residues. Trimming cost V 7 bases and J 0 bases, with 12 bases left between them. The CDR3 bases are TGTGCCAGCACCAGGGTTTCGGCGAACACCGGGGAGCTGTTTTTT. Residues: CASTRVSANTGELFF.

The rearrangement joins TRBV4-1 to TRBJ2-7; 7 bases fit TRBD2. Germline V CDR1 and CDR2: MGHRA, YSYEKL. J was trimmed by 2 bases and V by 2 bases; bases with no gene match: 6. The CDR3 runs to 15 residues. CDR3 residues: CASSQFSGHPYEQYF. DNA for the CDR3: TGCGCCAGCAGCCAATTTAGCGGGCACCCCTACGAGCAGTACTTC.

This sequence joins TRBV5-1 and TRBJ2-1; maybe TRBD2 (9 bases). The CDR3 spans 19 residues. Germline V gene data show CDR1 as SGHRS and CDR2 as YFSETQ. The ends were cut back, 4 bases at V and 5 bases at J, with 28 bases in the middle. Here the CDR3 reads CASSGRGQGWGLANNEQFF. The CDR3 nucleotides are TGCGCCAGCAGCGGGCGTGGACAGGGCTGGGGACTAGCAAACAATGAGCAGTTCTTC. Together with reference TRBV5-1 and TRBJ2-1, the CDR3 gives the full variable domain: KAGVTQTPRYLIKTRGQQVTLSCSPISGHRSVSWYQQTPGQGLQFLFEYFSETQRNKGNFPGRFSGRQFSNSRSEMNVSTLELGDSALYLCASSGRGQGWGLANNEQFFGPGTRLTVL.

The sample holds many counts of this clonotype. The chain combines TRBV29-1 with TRBJ1-1; TRBD1 might be the D (6 bases). V lost 6 bases and J 4 bases, leaving 21 bases between the germline ends. There are 15 residues in the CDR3. The V gene's germline CDR1 is SQVTM and CDR2 ANQGSEA. The CDR3 DNA reads as TGCAGCGTGCCGCAGGTACAGGGATCATTCACTGAAGCTTTCTTT. It yields the protein CSVPQVQGSFTEAFF.

The gene calls are TRBV9 and TRBJ2-1, with D tentatively TRBD1 (5 bases). V was shortened by 0 bases and J by 7 bases, with 8 bases between the two germline ends. CDR3 size: 13 residues. Germline CDR1 and CDR2: SGDLS and YYNGEE. CDR3 sequence reads: CASSVADKNEQFF. For the CDR3, the DNA is TGTGCCAGCAGCGTAGCGGACAAAAATGAGCAGTTCTTC.